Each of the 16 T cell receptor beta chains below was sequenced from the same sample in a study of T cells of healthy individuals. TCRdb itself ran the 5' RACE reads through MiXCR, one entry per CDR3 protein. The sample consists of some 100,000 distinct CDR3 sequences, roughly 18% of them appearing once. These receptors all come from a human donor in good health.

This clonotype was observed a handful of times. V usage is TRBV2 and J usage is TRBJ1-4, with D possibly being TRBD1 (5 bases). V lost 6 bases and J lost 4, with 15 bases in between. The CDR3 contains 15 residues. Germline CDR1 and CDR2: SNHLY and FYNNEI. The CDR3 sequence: CASSVGTGINEKLFF. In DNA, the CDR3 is TGTGCCAGCAGCGTCGGGACGGGGATTAATGAAAAACTGTTTTTT.

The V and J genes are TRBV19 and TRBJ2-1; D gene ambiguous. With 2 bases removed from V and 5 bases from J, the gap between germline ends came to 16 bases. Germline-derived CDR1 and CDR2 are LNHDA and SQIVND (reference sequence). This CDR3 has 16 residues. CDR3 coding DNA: TGTGCCAGTAGTATAAAAGTGGCTTTACCACACAATGAGCAGTTCTTC. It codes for CASSIKVALPHNEQFF. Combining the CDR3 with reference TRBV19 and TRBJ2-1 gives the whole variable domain DGGITQSPKYLFRKEGQNVTLSCEQNLNHDAMYWYRQDPGQGLRLIYYSQIVNDFQKGDIAEGYSVSREKKESFPLTVTSAQKNPTAFYLCASSIKVALPHNEQFFGPGTRLTVL.

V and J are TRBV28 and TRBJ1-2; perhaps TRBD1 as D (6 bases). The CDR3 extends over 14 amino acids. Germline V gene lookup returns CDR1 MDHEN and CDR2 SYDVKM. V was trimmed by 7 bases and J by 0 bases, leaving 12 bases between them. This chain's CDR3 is CASNRDISNYGYTF. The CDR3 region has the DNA TGTGCCAGCAACAGGGATATCTCTAACTATGGCTACACCTTC.

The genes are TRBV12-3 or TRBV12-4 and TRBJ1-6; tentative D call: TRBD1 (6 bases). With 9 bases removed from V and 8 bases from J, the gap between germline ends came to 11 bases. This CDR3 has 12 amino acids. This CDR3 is CASGQRHSPLHF. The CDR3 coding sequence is TGTGCCAGTGGACAGAGACATTCACCCCTCCACTTT.

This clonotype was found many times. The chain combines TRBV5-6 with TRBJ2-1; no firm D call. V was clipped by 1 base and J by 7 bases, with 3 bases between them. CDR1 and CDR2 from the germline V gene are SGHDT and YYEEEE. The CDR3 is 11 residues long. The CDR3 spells CASSLWNEQFF. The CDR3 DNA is TGTGCCAGCAGCTTGTGGAATGAGCAGTTCTTC.

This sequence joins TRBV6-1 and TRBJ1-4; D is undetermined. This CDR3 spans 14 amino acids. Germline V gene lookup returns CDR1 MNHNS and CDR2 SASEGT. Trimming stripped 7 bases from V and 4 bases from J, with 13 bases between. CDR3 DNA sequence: TGTGCCAGCAAATCAGGAGGAAATAATGAAAAACTGTTTTTT. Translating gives CASKSGGNNEKLFF.

The CDR3, as DNA: TGTGCCAGTAGTATATCCGGGAACAATGAAAAACTGTTTTTT. Residues: CASSISGNNEKLFF. The chain joins TRBV19 to TRBJ1-4; D gene uncertain. This CDR3 is built from 14 residues. Trimming took off 2 bases at V and 5 bases at J, with 9 bases between the two ends. Germline CDR1 and CDR2: LNHDA and SQIVND (reference sequence).

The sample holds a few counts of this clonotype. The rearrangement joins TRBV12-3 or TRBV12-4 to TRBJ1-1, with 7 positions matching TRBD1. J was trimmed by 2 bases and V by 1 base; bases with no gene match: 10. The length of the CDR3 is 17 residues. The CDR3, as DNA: TGTGCCAGCAGTTTAGGGAGGGGGCCCAACATTAACACTGAAGCTTTCTTT. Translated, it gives CASSLGRGPNINTEAFF.

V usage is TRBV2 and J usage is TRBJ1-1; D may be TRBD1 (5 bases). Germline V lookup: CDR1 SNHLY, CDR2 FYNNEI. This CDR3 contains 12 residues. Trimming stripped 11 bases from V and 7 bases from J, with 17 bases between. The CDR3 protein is CAAGRDEHEAFF. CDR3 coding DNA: TGTGCCGCTGGCAGGGACGAGCATGAAGCTTTCTTT. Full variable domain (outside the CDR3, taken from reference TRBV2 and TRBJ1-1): EPEVTQTPSHQVTQMGQEVILRCVPISNHLYFYWYRQILGQKVEFLVSFYNNEISEKSEIFDDQFSVERPDGSNFTLKIRSTKLEDSAMYFCAAGRDEHEAFFGQGTRLTVV.

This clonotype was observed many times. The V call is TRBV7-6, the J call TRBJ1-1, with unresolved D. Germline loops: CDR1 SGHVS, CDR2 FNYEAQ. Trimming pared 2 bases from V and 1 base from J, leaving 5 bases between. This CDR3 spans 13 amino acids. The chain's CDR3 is CASSLTENTEAFF. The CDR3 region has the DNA TGTGCCAGCAGCTTAACAGAGAACACTGAAGCTTTCTTT.

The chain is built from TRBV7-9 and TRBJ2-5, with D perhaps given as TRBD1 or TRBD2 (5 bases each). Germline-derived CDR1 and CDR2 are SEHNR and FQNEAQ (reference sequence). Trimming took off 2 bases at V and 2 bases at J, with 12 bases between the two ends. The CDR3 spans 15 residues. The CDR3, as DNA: TGTGCCAGCAGCTTAAGCGAGGGGCCTCAAGAGACCCAGTACTTC. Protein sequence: CASSLSEGPQETQYF. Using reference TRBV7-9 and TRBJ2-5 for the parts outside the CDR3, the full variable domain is DTGVSQNPRHKITKRGQNVTFRCDPISEHNRLYWYRQTLGQGPEFLTYFQNEAQLEKSRLLSDRFSAERPKGSFSTLEIQRTEQGDSAMYLCASSLSEGPQETQYFGPGTRLLVL.

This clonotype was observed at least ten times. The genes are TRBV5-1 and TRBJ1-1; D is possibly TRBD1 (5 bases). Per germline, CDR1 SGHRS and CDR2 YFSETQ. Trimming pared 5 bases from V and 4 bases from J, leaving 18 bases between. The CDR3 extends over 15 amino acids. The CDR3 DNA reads TGCGCCAGCAGGGAAAATTACGGGGCGCGCACTGAAGCTTTCTTT. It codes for CASRENYGARTEAFF. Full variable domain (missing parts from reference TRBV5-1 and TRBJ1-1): KAGVTQTPRYLIKTRGQQVTLSCSPISGHRSVSWYQQTPGQGLQFLFEYFSETQRNKGNFPGRFSGRQFSNSRSEMNVSTLELGDSALYLCASRENYGARTEAFFGQGTRLTVV.

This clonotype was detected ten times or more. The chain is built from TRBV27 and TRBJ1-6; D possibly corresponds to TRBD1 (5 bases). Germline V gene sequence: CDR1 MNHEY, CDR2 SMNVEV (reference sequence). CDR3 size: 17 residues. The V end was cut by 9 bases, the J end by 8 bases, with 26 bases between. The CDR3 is CASSPPVLGPPHSPLHF. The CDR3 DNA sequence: TGTGCCAGTTCCCCCCCCGTCCTGGGGCCTCCGCATTCACCCCTCCACTTT.

The CDR3: CASSQGGQGDEQYF. Here the CDR3 DNA reads TGTGCCAGCAGCCAAGGGGGACAGGGAGACGAGCAGTACTTC. The chain is built from TRBV3-1 and TRBJ2-7; 9 nucleotides match TRBD1. V trimming: 1 base; J trimming: 5 bases; junction bases outside the gene matches: 3. Germline V gives CDR1 LGHDT, CDR2 YNNKEL (reference sequence). The CDR3 is 14 residues long.

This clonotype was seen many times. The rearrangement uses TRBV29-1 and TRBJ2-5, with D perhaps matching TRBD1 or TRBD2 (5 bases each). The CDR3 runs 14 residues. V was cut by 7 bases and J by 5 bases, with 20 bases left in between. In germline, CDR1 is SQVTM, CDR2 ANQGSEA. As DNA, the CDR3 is TGCAGCGGCTCCAGGGATAGTCGGGGTGAGACCCAGTACTTC. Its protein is CSGSRDSRGETQYF.

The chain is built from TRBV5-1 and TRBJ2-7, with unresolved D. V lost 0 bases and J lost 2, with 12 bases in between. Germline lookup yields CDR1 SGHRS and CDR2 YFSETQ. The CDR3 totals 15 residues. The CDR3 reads CASSLAAGSPYEQYF. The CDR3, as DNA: TGCGCCAGCAGCTTGGCGGCTGGGTCACCCTACGAGCAGTACTTC.